The 25 T cell receptor beta chains below were found in one sample sequenced in a study of cytomegalovirus exposure and HLA in healthy donors. It was with 60 Vbeta and 13 Jbeta primers that the PCR ran. Profiled with immunoSEQ multiplex PCR; TCRdb holds only in-frame clones, not every one. The sample shows roughly 93,000 clones, roughly 82% of them seen only once. Sequences were obtained from PBMCs. Every receptor here comes from a human donor in good health.

This clone was found once. The rearrangement joins TRBV5-1 to TRBJ2-1, with 8 bases aligning to TRBD1. Unmatched junction bases numbered 11, after V lost 4 bases and J lost 5 bases. Germline V gene data show CDR1 as SGHRS and CDR2 as YFSETQ. The CDR3 runs to 16 residues. The CDR3 sequence is CASSPGGQGPNNEQFF. The CDR3 DNA is TGCGCCAGCAGCCCCGGAGGACAGGGTCCCAACAATGAGCAGTTCTTC.

J is TRBJ2-1 and V is TRBV2, with TRBD1 matching 7 bases. The CDR3 has 16 residues. V trimming: 6 bases; J trimming: 5 bases; junction bases outside the gene matches: 13. The germline CDR1 and CDR2 sequences are SNHLY and FYNNEI. This CDR3 is CASSLRQTGLDNEQFF. The CDR3 bases are TGTGCCAGCAGCCTTAGACAGACAGGGTTGGACAATGAGCAGTTCTTC.

The gene calls are TRBV5-6 and TRBJ2-3; tentative D call: TRBD2 (5 bases). Germline V lookup: CDR1 SGHDT, CDR2 YYEEEE. This CDR3 spans 17 amino acids. Trimming took 2 bases from V and 4 from J, leaving 20 bases between them. The CDR3 region is CASSFRRRTDGADTQYF. The CDR3 DNA is TGTGCCAGCAGCTTCCGTCGGCGGACCGACGGGGCAGATACGCAGTATTTT.

Only a few counts were recorded for this clone. The chain employs TRBV10-3 and TRBJ2-1, with TRBD2 matching 7 bases. Trimming cost V 8 bases and J 6 bases; bases outside gene matches: 10. Germline lookup yields CDR1 ENHRY and CDR2 SYGVKD. The CDR3 totals 14 residues. In DNA, the CDR3 is TGTGCCATCGGGCGTGGCGGGAGTTTCAATGAGCAGTTCTTC. Translating gives CAIGRGGSFNEQFF.

V usage is TRBV5-1 and J usage is TRBJ2-5, with TRBD2 as a possible D gene (5 bases). CDR1 and CDR2 from the germline V gene are SGHRS and YFSETQ. Trimming shortened V by 1 base and J by 4 bases, and 8 bases separated the two germline ends. The CDR3 contains 13 residues. CDR3 protein: CASSLLGRETQYF. Written as DNA, the CDR3 is TGCGCCAGCAGCTTGCTGGGGAGAGAGACCCAGTACTTC.

The V call is TRBV5-1, the J call TRBJ2-5; D is undetermined. Germline CDR1 reads SGHRS; CDR2 reads YFSETQ. The CDR3 runs 14 residues. V gave up 1 base and J gave up 7 bases, with 14 bases separating them. The CDR3 nucleotides are TGCGCCAGCAGCTTGAAGAGCGATCCGGGGACCCAGTACTTC. Encoded protein: CASSLKSDPGTQYF.

The chain joins TRBV19 to TRBJ1-4; 8 bases are a match to TRBD1. Trimming cost V 4 bases and J 8 bases; bases outside gene matches: 12. CDR3 length equals 16 residues. Germline CDR1 is LNHDA and CDR2 is SQIVND (reference sequence). For the CDR3, the DNA is TGTGCCAGTAGTAGCCAACAGGGGGGTAGAAAGGAAAAACTGTTTTTT. This codes for CASSSQQGGRKEKLFF.

The V call is TRBV7-8, the J call TRBJ1-2, with 11 bases fitting TRBD1. Trimming cost V 0 bases and J 1 base; bases outside gene matches: 1. CDR1 SGHVS and CDR2 FQNEAQ come from the germline V gene. CDR3 length equals 16 residues. This chain's CDR3 is CASSLAGTGGNYGYTF. The CDR3 nucleotides are TGTGCCAGCAGCTTAGCCGGGACAGGGGGTAACTATGGCTACACCTTC.

The CDR3 here is CASSSQLLGQGRTKNEQYF. The CDR3 nucleotides read TGCGCCAGCAGCAGTCAGTTACTCGGACAGGGAAGGACTAAGAACGAGCAGTACTTC. V usage is TRBV10-1 and J usage is TRBJ2-7, with 8 bases matching TRBD1. The J segment lost 5 bases and the V segment lost 6 bases, leaving 24 bases of the junction unmatched. The germline gives CDR1 WNHNN, CDR2 SYGVQD (reference sequence). The CDR3 consists of 19 residues.

The rearrangement joins TRBV7-2 to TRBJ2-7, with a possible D match to TRBD1 (6 bases). V lost 6 bases, J lost 0 bases, and 12 bases lay in between. Germline V gene data show CDR1 as SGHTA and CDR2 as FQGNSA. This CDR3 comprises 14 residues. CDR3 protein: CASRRDTSSYEQYF. For the CDR3, the DNA is TGTGCCAGCAGACGGGACACCAGCTCCTACGAGCAGTACTTC.

This sequence joins TRBV6-5 and TRBJ1-6, with a tentative D call TRBD1 (6 bases). CDR1 and CDR2 from the germline V gene are MNHEY and SVGAGI. The CDR3 totals 13 residues. V gave up 6 bases and J gave up 7 bases, with 10 bases separating them. DNA for the CDR3: TGTGCCAGCAGCCCGGGGACAAATTCACCCCTCCACTTT. Its translation: CASSPGTNSPLHF.

The rearrangement joins TRBV2 to TRBJ2-1; TRBD2 matches at 8 bases. This CDR3 comprises 16 residues. Germline assignment: CDR1 SNHLY and CDR2 FYNNEI. V lost 5 bases, J lost 7 bases, and 13 bases stayed unmatched. CDR3 DNA: TGTGCCAGCAGTAAAATGAGCGGGAGTAGGTTGAATGAGCAGTTCTTC. Its protein product is CASSKMSGSRLNEQFF.

The V and J genes are TRBV2 and TRBJ2-7, with 7 bases that match TRBD1. Trimming removed 1 base from V and 4 bases from J; junction bases left unmatched: 7. Per the germline V gene, CDR1 is SNHLY and CDR2 is FYNNEI. The CDR3 is made up of 15 amino acids. CDR3 DNA: TGTGCCAGCAGTGAAGGCTTTTACAGGGGATACGAGCAGTACTTC. Translated: CASSEGFYRGYEQYF.

The V gene is TRBV5-4, the J gene TRBJ1-4, with D hard to call. The CDR3 consists of 12 residues. Germline V gives CDR1 SGHNT, CDR2 YYREEE (reference sequence). Trimming took off 3 bases at V and 8 bases at J, with 8 bases between the two ends. Here the CDR3 reads CASSSRSEKLFF. CDR3 nucleotides: TGTGCCAGCAGCTCCCGTAGCGAAAAACTGTTTTTT. The variable domain in full, with the rest retrieved from reference TRBV5-4 and TRBJ1-4, is ETGVTQSPTHLIKTRGQQVTLRCSSQSGHNTVSWYQQALGQGPQFIFQYYREEENGRGNFPPRFSGLQFPNYSSELNVNALELDDSALYLCASSSRSEKLFFGSGTQLSVL.

This clone was observed a few times. The chain employs TRBV9 and TRBJ2-5; possible D gene TRBD1, 5 bases. Trimming removed 3 bases from V and 7 bases from J, with 19 bases in between. Germline V gene sequence: CDR1 SGDLS, CDR2 YYNGEE. The CDR3 contains 15 residues. The CDR3 coding sequence is TGTGCCAGCAGCGAACAGCCAGGGTCGAAGGGGACCCAGTACTTC. Amino acids: CASSEQPGSKGTQYF.

The chain combines TRBV5-8 with TRBJ2-2; D perhaps matches TRBD1 (5 bases). The CDR3 is 15 amino acids. In germline, CDR1 is SGHTS, CDR2 YDEGEE. Trimming stripped 9 bases from V and 2 bases from J, with 17 bases between. The CDR3: CAMQQGVVNTGELFF. Written as DNA, the CDR3 is TGTGCCATGCAACAAGGGGTCGTAAACACCGGGGAGCTGTTTTTT.

This rearrangement joins TRBV19 to TRBJ2-5; 9 nucleotides match TRBD2. Trimming took 4 bases from V and 0 from J; bases not matched to a gene: 6. The V gene's germline CDR1 is LNHDA and CDR2 SQIVND (reference sequence). This CDR3 contains 16 residues. CDR3 region: CASSSGRAAHQETQYF. CDR3 DNA sequence: TGTGCCAGTAGTAGCGGGAGGGCCGCTCACCAAGAGACCCAGTACTTC.

The chain employs TRBV4-1 and TRBJ2-5; D may be TRBD2 (5 bases). With the DNA end fitting TRBJ2-7 better, the J assignment may be wrong. This CDR3 contains 15 residues. Per germline, CDR1 MGHRA and CDR2 YSYEKL. Here the CDR3 reads CASSQDLGSNYEQYF. CDR3 in DNA: TGCGCCAGCAGCCAAGATCTAGGGAGCAACTACGAGCAGTACTTC.

V is TRBV7-9 and J is TRBJ2-7, with 8 bases that match TRBD2. The germline V gene encodes CDR1 SEHNR and CDR2 FQNEAQ (reference sequence). The CDR3 extends over 14 amino acids. The junction had 5 bases not matched to a gene; V was cut back by 5 bases and J by 2 bases. The CDR3 DNA reads TGTGCCAGCAGCCGTGCGGGAGGTCCCTACGAGCAGTACTTC. As protein: CASSRAGGPYEQYF.

J is TRBJ2-1 and V is TRBV7-9; D unresolved. V lost 1 base and J lost 8, with 6 bases in between. Germline V CDR1 and CDR2: SEHNR, FQNEAQ (reference sequence). This CDR3 is built from 12 residues. The CDR3 is CASSLGLYEQFF. The DNA of the CDR3 is TGTGCCAGCAGCTTAGGTCTATATGAGCAGTTCTTC.

This sequence joins TRBV5-8 and TRBJ2-2, with D perhaps TRBD2 (7 bases). Germline V gene lookup returns CDR1 SGHTS and CDR2 YDEGEE. This CDR3 has 16 residues. The V and J ends lost 4 bases and 5 bases respectively, with 18 bases between them. CDR3 sequence (DNA): TGTGCCAGCAGCACGAGGGGGGGTCTCGGTACCGGGGAGCTGTTTTTT. Translating gives CASSTRGGLGTGELFF.

The rearrangement uses TRBV11-3 and TRBJ2-2, with TRBD2 identical over 10 bases. The length of the CDR3 is 16 residues. CDR1 and CDR2 (germline): SGHNT, YENEEA. V gave up 3 bases and J gave up 4 bases; unmatched junction bases: 5. The CDR3 nucleotides read TGTGCCAGCAGCTTCAGCGGGAGGGCCACCACCGGGGAGCTGTTTTTT. As protein: CASSFSGRATTGELFF. Using reference TRBV11-3 and TRBJ2-2 for the parts outside the CDR3, the full variable domain is EAGVVQSPRYKIIEKKQPVAFWCNPISGHNTLYWYLQNLGQGPELLIRYENEEAVDDSQLPKDRFSAERLKGVDSTLKIQPAELGDSAVYLCASSFSGRATTGELFFGEGSRLTVL.

The rearrangement joins TRBV7-2 to TRBJ2-2; 8 bases align to TRBD2. The CDR3 length is 15 residues. Germline V gene data show CDR1 as SGHTA and CDR2 as FQGNSA. V gave up 3 bases and J gave up 1 base; unmatched junction bases: 1. The CDR3 DNA follows: TGTGCCAGCAGCTTGGGACTAGGGAACACCGGGGAGCTGTTTTTT. It specifies CASSLGLGNTGELFF.

The sample holds one count of this clone. This rearrangement joins TRBV6-6 to TRBJ1-2; TRBD1 matches at 12 bases. Trimming at V came to 6 bases and at J to 4 bases, leaving 9 bases not matched to a gene. This CDR3 has 16 residues. Per germline, CDR1 MNHNY and CDR2 SVGAGI (reference sequence). DNA of the CDR3: TGTGCCAGCAGCCTACGGCCGGGACAGGGGGCCTATGGCTACACCTTC. It codes for CASSLRPGQGAYGYTF.

This clone was seen a single time. The sample has other DNA sequences that encode this CDR3 too. The chain employs TRBV2 and TRBJ2-1; D call uncertain. CDR1 and CDR2 (germline): SNHLY, FYNNEI. CDR3 length: 13 residues. For the CDR3, the DNA is TGTGCTAGCTCCCGCGACACCTACAATGAGCAGTTCTTC. This translates into CASSRDTYNEQFF.